This passage covers 31 T cell receptor beta chains from one sample sequenced in a study of neurological immune-mediated disorders. Using its own MiXCR run on the 5' RACE reads, TCRdb lists one record per CDR3 protein. The sample has fewer than 85,000 distinct CDR3 sequences; 3.5% to 4.5% are singletons. As to time point: longitudinal time-point 3. The specimen sequenced was PBMCs. The source of these receptors is a woman in her fifties or sixties with multiple sclerosis.

This clonotype was recorded many times. The rearrangement uses TRBV5-5 and TRBJ2-3; 13 nucleotides align to TRBD2. V lost 4 bases and J lost 0; bases outside the gene matches: 5. This CDR3 spans 17 amino acids. Germline CDR1 SGHKS, CDR2 YYEKEE (reference sequence). Written as DNA, the CDR3 is TGTGCCAGCAGCCACGGGACTAGCGGGACTAGCACAGATACGCAGTATTTT. Amino acid sequence: CASSHGTSGTSTDTQYF.

This clonotype was picked up a small number of times. The gene calls are TRBV20-1 and TRBJ1-2, with D hard to call. Trimming removed 6 bases at V and 1 base at J, with 18 bases between. CDR3 length: 15 amino acids. Germline lookup yields CDR1 DFQATT and CDR2 SNEGSKA (reference sequence). In nucleotides, the CDR3 is TGCAGTGCATTGACACCACCACTCTTTAACTATGGCTACACCTTC. The encoded protein is CSALTPPLFNYGYTF.

This clonotype was observed many times. CDR3 nucleotides: TGCGCCAGCAGCTTGATATGGGGGACCGGGGAGCTGTTTTTT. Encoded protein: CASSLIWGTGELFF. This rearrangement joins TRBV5-1 to TRBJ2-2; D tentatively fits TRBD1 or TRBD2 (5 bases each). The CDR3 is made up of 14 amino acids. The ends were cut back, 1 base at V and 5 bases at J, with 9 bases in the middle. Germline CDR1 and CDR2: SGHRS and YFSETQ.

This clonotype was found many times. The chain employs TRBV4-2 and TRBJ2-7; TRBD1 is a possible D gene (5 bases). The germline V gene encodes CDR1 LGHNA and CDR2 YNFKEQ. This CDR3 spans 14 amino acids. V was trimmed by 1 base and J by 2 bases, leaving 9 bases between them. The CDR3 sequence: CASSQAQGPYEQYF. CDR3 nucleotide sequence: TGTGCCAGCAGCCAAGCTCAGGGCCCCTACGAGCAGTACTTC.

This clonotype was picked up many times. The chain recombines TRBV3-1 with TRBJ1-2; D not resolved. This CDR3 is 13 amino acids long. The germline V and J ends were trimmed by 4 bases and 8 bases, with 14 bases remaining between them. CDR1 is LGHDT, CDR2 YNNKEL, per germline (reference sequence). CDR3 protein: CASSPDPGSGYTF. The CDR3 coding sequence is TGTGCCAGCAGCCCGGACCCAGGCAGCGGCTACACCTTC. The full variable domain, rest sourced from reference TRBV3-1 and TRBJ1-2, is DTAVSQTPKYLVTQMGNDKSIKCEQNLGHDTMYWYKQDSKKFLKIMFSYNNKELIINETVPNRFSPKSPDKAHLNLHINSLELGDSAVYFCASSPDPGSGYTFGSGTRLTVV.

This clonotype came up many times. This chain links TRBV2 with TRBJ2-3; 8 nucleotides line up with TRBD1. From germline, CDR1 is SNHLY and CDR2 FYNNEI. This CDR3 contains 13 residues. Trimming cost V 4 bases and J 3 bases; bases outside gene matches: 0. CDR3 residues: CASSGQGTDTQYF. For the CDR3, the DNA is TGTGCCAGCAGTGGACAGGGGACAGATACGCAGTATTTT.

This clonotype has ten or more counts. In DNA, the CDR3 is TGCGCCAGCAGCCAGCACCCGGACAGGGGGGAAGAGACCCAGTACTTC. Amino acids: CASSQHPDRGEETQYF. V gene TRBV4-1 combines with J gene TRBJ2-5; 10 bases map to TRBD1. The ends lost 3 bases at V and 3 bases at J; junction bases unmatched: 7. The CDR3 spans 16 residues. CDR1 MGHRA and CDR2 YSYEKL come from the germline V gene.

Ten or more counts support this clonotype. The chain recombines TRBV6-2 or TRBV6-3 with TRBJ1-2; the D gene is possibly TRBD1 (5 bases). V lost 5 bases to trimming and J lost 4 bases, with 17 bases between them. The CDR3 spans 15 residues. Per the germline V gene, CDR1 is MNHEY and CDR2 is SVGEGT. CDR3 sequence: CASSDPGRTIYGYTF. For the CDR3, the DNA is TGTGCCAGCAGTGACCCGGGACGGACTATCTATGGCTACACCTTC.

This clonotype was seen ten or more times. V usage is TRBV11-2 and J usage is TRBJ2-5, with TRBD1 matching over 11 bases. The CDR3 contains 16 residues. Trimming removed 1 base from V and 6 bases from J; junction bases left unmatched: 7. Germline CDR1 SGHAT, CDR2 FQNNGV. The CDR3 reads CASSLGTGGLMKTQYF. The CDR3 DNA is TGTGCCAGCAGCTTAGGGACAGGGGGCTTAATGAAGACCCAGTACTTC. The variable domain in full, with the rest retrieved from reference TRBV11-2 and TRBJ2-5, is EAGVAQSPRYKIIEKRQSVAFWCNPISGHATLYWYQQILGQGPKLLIQFQNNGVVDDSQLPKDRFSAERLKGVDSTLKIQPAKLEDSAVYLCASSLGTGGLMKTQYFGPGTRLLVL.

This clonotype was counted many times. This chain uses TRBV5-5 with TRBJ1-1; D is uncertain. Germline CDR1 is SGHKS and CDR2 is YYEKEE (reference sequence). Trimming took 0 bases from V and 0 from J, leaving 6 bases between them. The CDR3 contains 14 residues. The CDR3 nucleotides read TGTGCCAGCAGCTTGGAACGTCTGAACACTGAAGCTTTCTTT. Translation gives CASSLERLNTEAFF.

This clonotype was observed many times. The V gene is TRBV28, the J gene TRBJ1-6, with TRBD1 identical over 9 bases. V shed 3 bases, J shed 8 bases, and the junction held 17 bases outside the gene matches. The CDR3 length is 19 residues. Germline CDR1 reads MDHEN; CDR2 reads SYDVKM. CDR3 in amino acids: CASSFLGSRQGGLDSPLHF. CDR3 nucleotide sequence: TGTGCCAGCAGTTTTCTAGGAAGCCGACAGGGGGGATTGGATTCACCCCTCCACTTT.

This clonotype was seen repeatedly, ten times or more. The chain employs TRBV11-2 and TRBJ1-1; TRBD1 matches at 7 bases. Germline V gene data show CDR1 as SGHAT and CDR2 as FQNNGV. Trimming removed 5 bases from V and 5 bases from J; junction bases left unmatched: 11. The CDR3 has 15 residues. The CDR3 DNA reads TGTGCCAGCAGCGCGACGACAGGGTTTCGGACTGAAGCTTTCTTT. It encodes CASSATTGFRTEAFF.

This clonotype occurred many times. This chain's CDR3 is CASSGSGGYYNEQFF. The CDR3 nucleotides read TGTGCCAGCAGTGGAAGCGGGGGGTACTACAATGAGCAGTTCTTC. The chain links TRBV2 to TRBJ2-1; the match to TRBD2 covers 9 bases. Trimming took 4 bases from V and 3 from J; bases not matched to a gene: 4. This CDR3 comprises 15 residues. The germline V gene has CDR1 SNHLY and CDR2 FYNNEI. Using reference TRBV2 and TRBJ2-1 for the parts outside the CDR3, the full variable domain is EPEVTQTPSHQVTQMGQEVILRCVPISNHLYFYWYRQILGQKVEFLVSFYNNEISEKSEIFDDQFSVERPDGSNFTLKIRSTKLEDSAMYFCASSGSGGYYNEQFFGPGTRLTVL.

This clonotype showed up many times. The V and J genes are TRBV5-1 and TRBJ2-7, with 8 bases fitting TRBD1. The V gene end was trimmed by 1 base and the J gene end by 4 bases; junction bases not matched to a gene: 7. This CDR3 spans 15 amino acids. CDR1 SGHRS and CDR2 YFSETQ come from the germline V gene. CDR3 bases: TGCGCCAGCAGCTTGCGGAACAGGGGGATGTACGAGCAGTACTTC. Its translation is CASSLRNRGMYEQYF.

This clonotype was recorded at least ten times. V gene TRBV20-1 combines with J gene TRBJ2-7; D may be TRBD1 or TRBD2 (5 bases each). CDR3 length: 14 residues. CDR1 is DFQATT and CDR2 is SNEGSKA in the germline V gene (reference sequence). V was shortened by 0 bases and J by 4 bases, with 13 bases between the two germline ends. The CDR3 sequence: CSARDPPGGYEQYF. The CDR3 nucleotides are TGCAGTGCTAGAGATCCACCTGGGGGATACGAGCAGTACTTC.

This clonotype has ten or more counts. The J gene is TRBJ2-1, the V gene TRBV21-1. TRBV21-1 is a recognized pseudogene. The CDR3 has 17 amino acids. CDR3 sequence: CASSKVVALPSYNEQFF. CDR3 nucleotides: TGTGCCAGCAGCAAAGTGGTAGCACTTCCCTCCTACAATGAGCAGTTCTTC.

This clonotype was found a few times. This chain uses TRBV20-1 with TRBJ2-7, with D possibly being TRBD2 (5 bases). Trimming removed 3 bases from V and 0 bases from J, with 15 bases in between. The CDR3 is 15 residues long. The germline V gene encodes CDR1 DFQATT and CDR2 SNEGSKA (reference sequence). CDR3 in amino acids: CSASSYAGLSYEQYF. CDR3 bases: TGCAGTGCTAGTTCCTACGCGGGTCTCTCCTACGAGCAGTACTTC.

At least ten counts were recorded for this clonotype. This chain uses TRBV5-1 with TRBJ2-7, with 7 nucleotides matching TRBD1. Germline loops: CDR1 SGHRS, CDR2 YFSETQ. This CDR3 has 14 residues. The trim removed 4 bases at V and 1 base at J, leaving 5 bases unmatched. The CDR3 sequence: CASSRDSPSYEQYF. CDR3 DNA: TGCGCCAGCAGCAGGGACAGCCCGTCCTACGAGCAGTACTTC. Variable domain in full (rest from reference TRBV5-1 and TRBJ2-7): KAGVTQTPRYLIKTRGQQVTLSCSPISGHRSVSWYQQTPGQGLQFLFEYFSETQRNKGNFPGRFSGRQFSNSRSEMNVSTLELGDSALYLCASSRDSPSYEQYFGPGTRLTVT.

This clonotype came up many times. In DNA form, the CDR3 reads TGTGCCAGCAGCTATATTACAGGGGCAGGGGGGAACACTGAAGCTTTCTTT. Translation gives CASSYITGAGGNTEAFF. This rearrangement joins TRBV7-6 to TRBJ1-1; TRBD1 matches at 7 bases. Germline V gives CDR1 SGHVS, CDR2 FNYEAQ. Unmatched junction bases numbered 12, after V lost 4 bases and J lost 1 base. There are 17 residues in the CDR3.

Many counts were recorded for this clonotype. CDR3 residues: CASSIQGWDSPLHF. The CDR3 DNA is TGCGCCAGCAGCATACAGGGATGGGATTCACCCCTCCACTTT. V usage is TRBV5-1 and J usage is TRBJ1-6; tentative D call: TRBD1 (6 bases). V was pared by 4 bases and J by 8 bases, with 13 bases between. The CDR3 has 14 amino acids. Germline V gene sequence: CDR1 SGHRS, CDR2 YFSETQ. Full variable domain (outside the CDR3, taken from reference TRBV5-1 and TRBJ1-6): KAGVTQTPRYLIKTRGQQVTLSCSPISGHRSVSWYQQTPGQGLQFLFEYFSETQRNKGNFPGRFSGRQFSNSRSEMNVSTLELGDSALYLCASSIQGWDSPLHFGNGTRLTVT.

This clonotype was seen ten or more times. The chain has TRBV5-1 and TRBJ1-4; D is undetermined. With 4 bases removed from V and 8 bases from J, the gap between germline ends came to 9 bases. Germline lookup yields CDR1 SGHRS and CDR2 YFSETQ. The CDR3 loop spans 12 amino acids. Here the CDR3 DNA reads TGCGCCAGCAGCATCGGAAAGGAAAAACTGTTTTTT. It is translated as CASSIGKEKLFF.

The table lists this clonotype with many counts. This sequence joins TRBV2 and TRBJ2-2; maybe TRBD1 (5 bases). The CDR3 totals 15 residues. Trimming removed 2 bases at V and 2 bases at J, with 9 bases between. CDR1 is SNHLY, CDR2 FYNNEI, per germline. The CDR3 is CASSELWGNTGELFF. CDR3 sequence (DNA): TGTGCCAGCAGTGAATTGTGGGGCAACACCGGGGAGCTGTTTTTT.

This clonotype was observed many times. This sequence joins TRBV20-1 and TRBJ2-2; D gene unclear. The ends were cut back, 1 base at V and 3 bases at J, with 6 bases in the middle. This CDR3 has 13 residues. Germline lookup yields CDR1 DFQATT and CDR2 SNEGSKA (reference sequence). CDR3 DNA sequence: TGCAGTGCTAGAGGCACTTACACCGGGGAGCTGTTTTTT. Its protein is CSARGTYTGELFF.

In this sample, this clonotype turned up many times. The chain links TRBV6-2 or TRBV6-3 to TRBJ1-1; no reliable D call. Per germline, CDR1 MNHEY and CDR2 SVGEGT. This CDR3 region has 13 residues. Trimming took 5 bases from V and 0 from J, leaving 7 bases between them. The CDR3 region has the DNA TGTGCCAGCAGTCCCTACTTGAACACTGAAGCTTTCTTT. Translation gives CASSPYLNTEAFF.

This clonotype appeared many times. The chain is built from TRBV18 and TRBJ1-2; 9 bases are shared with TRBD1. The CDR3 contains 16 residues. Germline V lookup: CDR1 KGHSH, CDR2 LQKENI. V was clipped by 3 bases and J by 5 bases; unmatched bases: 10. CDR3 loop: CASSPLADRGKYGYTF. DNA for the CDR3: TGTGCCAGCTCACCTCTTGCGGACAGGGGCAAATATGGCTACACCTTC.

This clonotype came up many times. The rearrangement joins TRBV5-5 to TRBJ1-2, with D perhaps matching TRBD1 (5 bases). The CDR3 runs 13 residues. CDR1 is SGHKS, CDR2 YYEKEE, per germline (reference sequence). The V end lost 0 bases, the J end lost 6 bases, and 9 bases lay between the germline ends. The DNA for the CDR3 is TGTGCCAGCAGCTTGGACGGGACTCATGGCTACACCTTC. As protein: CASSLDGTHGYTF.

This clonotype is categorized as medium-sized (0.01 to 0.1%). The rearrangement joins TRBV7-9 to TRBJ2-7; 7 bases align to TRBD1. CDR3 size: 16 residues. Germline lookup yields CDR1 SEHNR and CDR2 FQNEAQ (reference sequence). V lost 5 bases, J lost 6 bases, and 16 bases stayed unmatched. The CDR3 sequence is CASSKRTTGIGVEQYF. CDR3 nucleotide sequence: TGTGCCAGCAGCAAAAGGACGACAGGGATCGGGGTCGAGCAGTACTTC.

At least ten counts were recorded for this clonotype. This chain uses TRBV7-6 with TRBJ2-3; TRBD1 aligns across 9 bases. CDR1 SGHVS and CDR2 FNYEAQ come from the germline V gene. Trimming cost V 6 bases and J 1 base; bases outside gene matches: 8. The CDR3 loop spans 16 amino acids. The CDR3 here is CASSLQGAVRTDTQYF. The CDR3 region has the DNA TGTGCCAGCAGTTTACAGGGGGCTGTCCGCACAGATACGCAGTATTTT.

This clonotype was detected ten times or more. CDR3 sequence: CASSLAGVLDEQFF. The CDR3, as DNA: TGTGCCAGCAGCTTAGCGGGGGTCCTGGATGAGCAGTTCTTC. The chain has TRBV7-8 and TRBJ2-1; D is tentatively TRBD1 or TRBD2 (5 bases each). V shed 0 bases and J shed 8 bases, with 11 bases lying between them. This CDR3 comprises 14 residues. Germline CDR1 SGHVS, CDR2 FQNEAQ.

Ten or more counts support this clonotype. The chain recombines TRBV5-1 with TRBJ2-2; no clear D. The ends were cut back, 0 bases at V and 3 bases at J, with 6 bases in the middle. The CDR3 loop spans 14 amino acids. The germline V gene encodes CDR1 SGHRS and CDR2 YFSETQ. CDR3: CASSLALDTGELFF. CDR3 DNA sequence: TGCGCCAGCAGCTTGGCCTTGGACACCGGGGAGCTGTTTTTT.

This clonotype was recorded at least ten times. The chain recombines TRBV5-1 with TRBJ1-2; a possible D gene is TRBD1 (5 bases). Germline loops: CDR1 SGHRS, CDR2 YFSETQ. This CDR3 has 17 amino acids. V lost 0 bases to trimming and J lost 6 bases, with 21 bases between them. The CDR3 reads CASSLAAGTGVGNGYTF. The CDR3 DNA follows: TGCGCCAGCAGCTTGGCAGCGGGGACTGGTGTTGGAAATGGCTACACCTTC.